The present TCR beta chain was sequenced within a study of identical twins. A template switching step contributed a universal primer site, while unique molecular identifiers were present in the cDNA. Each CDR3 protein gets one entry after TCRdb re-called the 5' RACE reads with MiXCR. The sample has about 500,000 distinct CDR3 sequences, roughly an eighth seen once. From germline, CDR1 is LGHDT and CDR2 YNNKEL (reference sequence). Between the trimmed V and J ends, which lost 0 bases and 7 bases, there was a span of 11 bases. There are 14 residues in the CDR3. Healthy Caucasians were all of the donors. These same records also appear under a second study, on yellow fever vaccine responses in identical twins. This second study says: Reports say the vaccine T cell response in twins looked partly convergent and partly personalized.

The chain links TRBV3-1 to TRBJ2-3; D gene unclear. This clonotype was sampled from a woman under 30 in good health. The sample was CD4+ T cells sorted from blood. In DNA, the CDR3 is TGTGCCAGCAGCCAAGATCCACTGTCGTATACGCAGTATTTT. Translating gives CASSQDPLSYTQYF.